These 26 T cell receptor beta chains share one sample of origin, sequenced in a study of blood T cell repertoires in COVID-19. Repertoires were generated with immunoSEQ multiplex PCR, while TCRdb's copy carries only in-frame clones and drops some. Of under 80,000 clones in the sample, roughly 80% were seen once. Material: peripheral blood. The receptors were gathered from a woman aged 80 or older with active or convalescent COVID-19.

Comments on this clone: In this CDR3 the conserved last residue, phenylalanine or tryptophan, is missing, so a read error is likely. The DNA is omitted, as the CDR3 cannot be located on it reliably, and the CDR3 follows TCRdb's listing. The chain is built from TRBV7-2 and TRBJ2-4; TRBD2, the D gene given by the table, was not confirmed from the DNA. The CDR3 has 13 amino acids, counting both end residues. Germline V CDR1 and CDR2: SGHTA, FQGNSA. The CDR3 region is CASSLATSGGAVL.

This clone was counted a few times. V and J are TRBV6-6 and TRBJ1-6, with a tentative D call TRBD1 (6 bases). Trimming removed 5 bases at V and 10 bases at J, with 12 bases between. Germline CDR1 MNHNY, CDR2 SVGAGI (reference sequence). The CDR3 runs 13 residues. The CDR3 protein is CASSGRGGSPLHF. In nucleotides, the CDR3 is TGTGCCAGCAGTGGCAGGGGTGGGTCACCCCTCCACTTT.

This clone was seen at least ten times. J is TRBJ1-1 and V is TRBV28, with TRBD1 matching 9 bases. Germline-derived CDR1 and CDR2 are MDHEN and SYDVKM. V lost 6 bases, J lost 1 base, and 3 bases stayed unmatched. The CDR3 length is 14 residues. CDR3 in DNA: TGTGCCAGCAGAACAGGGGGCGCGAACACTGAAGCTTTCTTT. It specifies CASRTGGANTEAFF.

V gene TRBV11-3 combines with J gene TRBJ2-3; no clear D. The ends were cut back, 3 bases at V and 5 bases at J, with 6 bases in the middle. Germline loops: CDR1 SGHNT, CDR2 YENEEA. CDR3 length: 12 residues. CDR3 in DNA: TGTGCCAGCAGCTTGAGTGGAGATACGCAGTATTTT. The encoded protein is CASSLSGDTQYF.

The chain uses TRBV5-6 and TRBJ2-3; 10 nucleotides line up with TRBD2. J gave up 0 bases and V 0 bases, and 10 bases lay outside the gene matches. The CDR3 has 19 amino acids. Germline CDR1 reads SGHDT; CDR2 reads YYEEEE. The CDR3 here is CASSLGGLSGGRSTDTQYF. CDR3 nucleotides: TGTGCCAGCAGCTTGGGTGGCCTTAGCGGGGGGCGAAGCACAGATACGCAGTATTTT.

The chain uses TRBV5-1 and TRBJ2-5; TRBD1 is a possible D gene (6 bases). The CDR3 extends over 12 amino acids. V shed 8 bases and J shed 5 bases, with 13 bases lying between them. Germline CDR1 and CDR2: SGHRS and YFSETQ. CDR3 amino acids: CASSRGLETQYF. CDR3 sequence (DNA): TGCGCCAGTTCCAGGGGTTTGGAGACCCAGTACTTC.

CDR3 amino acids: CASSMGLLLRNTEAFF. The CDR3 DNA follows: TGTGCCAGTAGTATGGGCCTCCTGCTACGGAACACTGAAGCTTTCTTT. V usage is TRBV19 and J usage is TRBJ1-1; D gene ambiguous. The CDR3 extends over 16 amino acids. Between the trimmed V and J ends, which lost 3 bases and 1 base, there was a span of 15 bases. CDR1 is LNHDA, CDR2 SQIVND, per germline (reference sequence).

The chain has TRBV6-6 and TRBJ2-7; tentative D call: TRBD1 (6 bases). Germline V lookup: CDR1 MNHNY, CDR2 SVGAGI (reference sequence). V gave up 0 bases and J gave up 3 bases, with 15 bases separating them. The CDR3 covers 16 residues. In nucleotides, the CDR3 is TGTGCCAGCAGTTACTCGAGAAGTCAGGGGATCTACGAGCAGTACTTC. Translated: CASSYSRSQGIYEQYF.

The CDR3 loop is CASSLAGQNRGEAFF. DNA for the CDR3: TGTGCCAGCAGCTTGGCGGGGCAGAATAGGGGTGAAGCTTTCTTT. The chain recombines TRBV7-2 with TRBJ1-1; a possible D gene is TRBD1 (5 bases). Between the trimmed V and J ends, which lost 3 bases and 7 bases, there was a span of 18 bases. Germline V lookup: CDR1 SGHTA, CDR2 FQGNSA. The CDR3 totals 15 residues.

The V and J genes are TRBV6-6 and TRBJ2-7, with 12 bases aligning to TRBD2. Trimming cost V 8 bases and J 3 bases; bases outside gene matches: 5. The CDR3 extends over 14 amino acids. Germline V gene sequence: CDR1 MNHNY, CDR2 SVGAGI (reference sequence). The CDR3 region is CASRSTSGGYEQYF. Written as DNA, the CDR3 is TGTGCCAGCCGATCGACTAGCGGGGGCTACGAGCAGTACTTC.

CDR3 sequence: CASSYWDSHLLIEVAFF. The CDR3 nucleotides are TGTGCCAGCAGTTACTGGGACAGCCACCTTTTGATTGAAGTAGCTTTCTTT. This rearrangement joins TRBV6-2 or TRBV6-3 to TRBJ1-1; 7 bases fit TRBD1. Trimming removed 1 base from V and 10 bases from J; junction bases left unmatched: 18. In germline, CDR1 is MNHEY, CDR2 SVGEGT. The CDR3 is made up of 17 amino acids.

As regards this clone: One end of the junction varies from germline; a read error may be responsible. The rearrangement uses TRBV7-7 and TRBJ2-7; D possibly corresponds to TRBD2 (6 bases). The CDR3 runs 14 residues. Germline-derived CDR1 and CDR2 are SSHAT and FNYEAQ (reference sequence). CDR3 protein: CASSPGTGGYEQYF. CDR3 in DNA: TGTGCTAGCAGCCCAGGGACCGGGGGCTACGAGCAGTACTTC.

This clone was observed once. The CDR3 sequence: CASSIVLAERQPQHF. CDR3 bases: TGTGCCAGTAGTATAGTTCTGGCAGAGCGGCAGCCCCAGCATTTT. V and J are TRBV19 and TRBJ1-5; D is unresolved. V was pared by 1 base and J by 7 bases, with 14 bases between. Germline V lookup: CDR1 LNHDA, CDR2 SQIVND (reference sequence). The CDR3 loop spans 15 amino acids.

This clone was seen at least ten times. The chain carries TRBV27 and TRBJ2-7, with 7 positions matching TRBD2. V gave up 5 bases and J gave up 6 bases; unmatched junction bases: 7. The CDR3 has 13 residues. CDR1 MNHEY and CDR2 SMNVEV come from the germline V gene (reference sequence). CDR3 amino acids: CASSPTLAGEQYF. As DNA, the CDR3 is TGTGCCAGCAGTCCCACATTAGCGGGCGAGCAGTACTTC.

This clone was seen once. The J gene is TRBJ1-5, the V gene TRBV19, with a tentative D call TRBD1 (6 bases). Per germline, CDR1 LNHDA and CDR2 SQIVND (reference sequence). This CDR3 is built from 19 residues. V shed 8 bases and J shed 0 bases, with 26 bases lying between them. The CDR3 sequence is CASLTGHNFRALSNQPQHF. For the CDR3, the DNA is TGTGCCAGTCTCACAGGGCACAACTTTAGGGCGCTTAGCAATCAGCCCCAGCATTTT.

CDR3 sequence reads: CASGNSFAGELFF. As DNA, the CDR3 is TGTGCCAGCGGTAATAGTTTCGCCGGGGAGCTGTTTTTT. The J gene is TRBJ2-2, the V gene TRBV3-1 (or the pseudogene TRBV3-2); D is undetermined. CDR1 is LGHDT and CDR2 is YNNKEL in the germline V gene (reference sequence). This CDR3 has 13 amino acids. The germline V and J ends were trimmed by 8 bases and 6 bases, with 13 bases remaining between them.

The chain links TRBV19 to TRBJ1-1; weak D call: TRBD1 (5 bases). The V and J ends lost 4 bases and 8 bases respectively, with 20 bases between them. This CDR3 region has 15 residues. Per germline, CDR1 LNHDA and CDR2 SQIVND (reference sequence). The CDR3 loop reads CASSSDSLPSTEAFF. CDR3 DNA: TGTGCCAGTAGTAGCGACAGTCTGCCCTCCACAGAAGCTTTCTTT.

This chain joins TRBV7-8 and TRBJ2-2; possible D gene TRBD2, 5 bases. The V and J ends lost 5 bases and 7 bases respectively, with 17 bases between them. This CDR3 spans 15 amino acids. Germline CDR1 is SGHVS and CDR2 is FQNEAQ. In DNA form, the CDR3 reads TGTGCCAGCAGCCCTGGGGTAGCGTACGACGGGGAGCTGTTTTTT. Its protein is CASSPGVAYDGELFF.

This clone appeared a few times. The rearrangement links TRBV7-2 to TRBJ1-2; 9 bases agree with TRBD1. V was pared by 2 bases and J by 7 bases, with 2 bases of the junction left unmatched. CDR1 SGHTA and CDR2 FQGNSA come from the germline V gene. The CDR3 extends over 13 amino acids. CDR3 in DNA: TGTGCCAGCAGCTTATGGGACAGGGTTGGCTACACCTTC. Its protein product is CASSLWDRVGYTF.

V gene TRBV6-2 or TRBV6-3 combines with J gene TRBJ2-7; 11 bases map to TRBD2. This CDR3 has 15 amino acids. In germline, CDR1 is MNHEY, CDR2 SVGEGT. V gave up 6 bases and J gave up 1 base; unmatched junction bases: 5. The CDR3 region has the DNA TGTGCCAGCAGCCCCCTAGCGGGAGGATCCTACGAGCAGTACTTC. Translation gives CASSPLAGGSYEQYF.

This clone occurred once. This chain connects TRBV27 to TRBJ2-7, with TRBD2 matching over 9 bases. The junction had 3 bases not matched to a gene; V was cut back by 4 bases and J by 2 bases. The CDR3 runs to 14 residues. Germline CDR1 and CDR2: MNHEY and SMNVEV (reference sequence). CDR3 in DNA: TGTGCCAGCAGTTGGCGGGAGGGCCCCTACGAGCAGTACTTC. Protein: CASSWREGPYEQYF.

The chain combines TRBV6-1 with TRBJ2-7; TRBD2 matches 7 bases. The CDR3 has 19 amino acids. Germline assignment: CDR1 MNHNS and CDR2 SASEGT. The trim removed 1 base at V and 4 bases at J, leaving 19 bases unmatched. The CDR3 loop reads CASSEETFGRRTSPYEQYF. CDR3 nucleotide sequence: TGTGCCAGCAGTGAAGAAACGTTCGGGCGCCGGACTAGTCCTTACGAGCAGTACTTC.

This chain joins TRBV5-1 and TRBJ2-3, with TRBD2 identical over 8 bases. CDR1 is SGHRS and CDR2 is YFSETQ in the germline V gene. V lost 0 bases to trimming and J lost 6 bases; unmatched junction nucleotides: 6. This CDR3 is built from 15 residues. The CDR3 here is CASSLGRGGQDTQYF. Here the CDR3 DNA reads TGCGCCAGCAGCTTGGGACGGGGGGGCCAGGATACGCAGTATTTT. Together with reference TRBV5-1 and TRBJ2-3, the CDR3 gives the full variable domain: KAGVTQTPRYLIKTRGQQVTLSCSPISGHRSVSWYQQTPGQGLQFLFEYFSETQRNKGNFPGRFSGRQFSNSRSEMNVSTLELGDSALYLCASSLGRGGQDTQYFGPGTRLTVL.

This chain links TRBV28 with TRBJ2-2; D not resolved. Germline V gene data show CDR1 as MDHEN and CDR2 as SYDVKM. CDR3 size: 16 residues. V shed 1 base and J shed 1 base, with 10 bases lying between them. CDR3 sequence (DNA): TGTGCCAGCAGTTTATTACAGCACCAGAACACCGGGGAGCTGTTTTTT. This encodes CASSLLQHQNTGELFF. Complete variable domain (other parts from reference TRBV28 and TRBJ2-2): DVKVTQSSRYLVKRTGEKVFLECVQDMDHENMFWYRQDPGLGLRLIYFSYDVKMKEKGDIPEGYSVSREKKERFSLILESASTNQTSMYLCASSLLQHQNTGELFFGEGSRLTVL.

This clone was seen a handful of times. The CDR3 here is CASSPARGAGDYEQYF. Here the CDR3 DNA reads TGCGCCAGCAGCCCCGCGAGAGGGGCGGGAGACTACGAGCAGTACTTC. V is TRBV4-3 and J is TRBJ2-7, with 7 bases matching TRBD2. Germline CDR1 is LGHNA and CDR2 is YSLEER. CDR3 length: 16 amino acids. Trimming cost V 4 bases and J 3 bases; bases outside gene matches: 12.

This chain connects TRBV12-3 or TRBV12-4 to TRBJ1-4; D is unclear. V gave up 4 bases and J gave up 6 bases, with 9 bases separating them. CDR3 length: 13 residues. Here the CDR3 DNA reads TGTGCCAGCAGTTCTTGGGGAGATGAAAAACTGTTTTTT. It is translated as CASSSWGDEKLFF.